Below are 19 T cell receptor beta chains sequenced from a single sample in a study of Graves' ophthalmopathy and Graves' hyperthyroidism listed by TCRdb under 2018. Data came from an Illumina HiSeq 2000. For repertoire sequencing, TCR beta CDR3 regions were amplified from RNA transcripts. A first-round RT-PCR used HTBI primers with the Qiagen OneStep RT-PCR kit, followed by a second-round multiplex PCR, size selection and purification. TCRdb itself trimmed the public reads at Q25 with fastp, ran MiXCR and retained productive beta chains. Under each unique CDR3 protein, matching rows form one entry showing the most common genes and DNA. The sample yields about 160,000 distinct CDR3 sequences; approximately 38% were counted once. The ten largest clones represent under 7% of the sample. The source material was peripheral blood. The origin of the receptors is a woman between 35 and 50 years old with Graves' ophthalmopathy. Donor details come from another sample of the same person, matched by shared clones.

V and J are TRBV6-9 and TRBJ1-1, with D tentatively TRBD1 (6 bases). The CDR3 is made up of 14 amino acids. V was shortened by 4 bases and J by 4 bases, with 13 bases between the two germline ends. The germline gives CDR1 MNHGY, CDR2 SVAAGI. The CDR3 nucleotides are TGTGCCAGCAGTTGCGAGGGGGAGTGCACTGAAGCTTTCTTT. This translates into CASSCEGECTEAFF.

This clonotype has a count of ten or more. J is TRBJ1-1 and V is TRBV7-9, with a tentative D call TRBD1 (5 bases). Trimming took off 1 base at V and 3 bases at J, with 12 bases between the two ends. Germline-derived CDR1 and CDR2 are SEHNR and FQNEAQ (reference sequence). CDR3 length equals 15 residues. In DNA, the CDR3 is TGTGCCAGCAGCTTAGTAGAGGGGTACGACACTGAAGCTTTCTTT. Protein sequence: CASSLVEGYDTEAFF.

This clonotype appeared many times. The J gene is TRBJ2-7, the V gene TRBV28, with a weak D call TRBD1 (6 bases). The CDR3 is 16 amino acids. Germline V CDR1 and CDR2: MDHEN, SYDVKM. Deletions cut 4 bases from V and 2 bases from J, with 18 bases between. Here the CDR3 reads CASSSPQGRLAYEQYF. Here the CDR3 DNA reads TGTGCCAGCAGTTCGCCACAGGGACGGTTGGCCTACGAGCAGTACTTC.

In this sample, this clonotype turned up many times. Being one base from a much bigger clone, this may be a read error. The rearrangement joins TRBV28 to TRBJ1-1, with D uncertain. The CDR3 is made up of 13 amino acids. CDR1 MDHEN and CDR2 SYDVKM come from the germline V gene. The CDR3 sequence is CASSLSGRTEALF. In nucleotides, the CDR3 is TGTGCCAGCAGTTTAAGTGGGAGGACTGAAGCTCTCTTT.

This rearrangement joins TRBV15 to TRBJ1-1; D might be TRBD1 (5 bases). This CDR3 has 15 amino acids. Trimming pared 1 base from V and 3 bases from J, leaving 12 bases between. CDR1 and CDR2 (germline): LNHNV, YYDKDF (reference sequence). The CDR3 DNA sequence: TGTGCCACCAGCAGAGTACCCAAGGGGCACACTGAAGCTTTCTTT. Protein sequence: CATSRVPKGHTEAFF.

The rearrangement uses TRBV6-5 and TRBJ1-2; D is unclear. CDR3 length equals 13 residues. V lost 0 bases and J lost 5, with 7 bases in between. Germline CDR1 is MNHEY and CDR2 is SVGAGI. The CDR3 DNA sequence: TGTGCCAGCAGTTACTCTCCCCTATATGGCTACACCTTC. The encoded protein is CASSYSPLYGYTF.

The V call is TRBV11-2, the J call TRBJ1-2, with 9 bases that match TRBD1. The CDR3 is made up of 19 amino acids. The V gene's germline CDR1 is SGHAT and CDR2 FQNNGV. V lost 1 base and J lost 7; bases outside the gene matches: 19. CDR3 residues: CASSLGTSGQGTSERGYTF. DNA for the CDR3: TGTGCCAGCAGCTTAGGGACTTCGGGACAGGGAACCAGTGAGCGTGGCTACACCTTC.

This clonotype turned up a few times. This chain uses TRBV6-2 or TRBV6-3 with TRBJ2-6, with a possible D match to TRBD1 (5 bases). The length of the CDR3 is 14 residues. CDR1 is MNHEY, CDR2 SVGEGT, per germline. Between the trimmed V and J ends, which lost 9 bases and 2 bases, there was a span of 11 bases. The CDR3 DNA is TGTGCCAGTAAAGGCAGGGCTGGGGCCAACGTCCTGACTTTC. This sequence encodes CASKGRAGANVLTF.

The gene calls are TRBV6-2 or TRBV6-3 and TRBJ2-7; 9 nucleotides match TRBD2. Germline CDR1 MNHEY, CDR2 SVGEGT. This CDR3 is built from 18 residues. The trim removed 4 bases at V and 6 bases at J, leaving 19 bases unmatched. The CDR3 DNA follows: TGTGCCAGCAGTTCGCTTCGATTTAGCGGGAGACTTACTGGCGAGCAGTACTTC. Amino acids: CASSSLRFSGRLTGEQYF.

The table lists this clonotype with many counts. The V call is TRBV11-3, the J call TRBJ2-6; D may be TRBD2 (6 bases). The germline V gene has CDR1 SGHNT and CDR2 YENEEA. The CDR3 covers 15 residues. V lost 7 bases, J lost 0 bases, and 10 bases lay in between. The CDR3 sequence: CASTPRDSGANVLTF. The CDR3 nucleotides read TGTGCCAGCACTCCGCGGGACTCTGGGGCCAACGTCCTGACTTTC.

This clonotype was detected ten times or more. The chain is built from TRBV15 and TRBJ1-6, with D perhaps TRBD1 (5 bases). The CDR3 has 14 residues. Trimming shortened V by 3 bases and J by 9 bases, and 12 bases separated the two germline ends. Germline V gene sequence: CDR1 LNHNV, CDR2 YYDKDF (reference sequence). The CDR3 bases are TGTGCCACCAGCAGTATCGGGACTCCTTCACCCCTCCACTTT. Translated, it gives CATSSIGTPSPLHF.

This chain uses TRBV11-2 with TRBJ2-2; 9 positions match TRBD1. The CDR3 length is 16 residues. J gave up 4 bases and V 5 bases, and 8 bases lay outside the gene matches. Germline CDR1 and CDR2: SGHAT and FQNNGV. CDR3 in amino acids: CASSTTGTGSTGELFF. The CDR3 DNA sequence: TGTGCCAGCAGCACGACCGGGACAGGGTCCACCGGGGAGCTGTTTTTT.

In its sample, this clonotype was seen many times. This rearrangement joins TRBV6-2 or TRBV6-3 to TRBJ2-7; 10 bases are a match to TRBD2. The CDR3 is 15 residues long. After removal of 2 bases from V and 7 bases from J, the junction contained 8 bases not matched to a gene. Germline lookup yields CDR1 MNHEY and CDR2 SVGEGT. CDR3 nucleotide sequence: TGTGCCAGCAGTTACAGAGCGGGAGGGCCCGGGGAGCAGTACTTC. It encodes CASSYRAGGPGEQYF.

This chain connects TRBV6-5 to TRBJ1-2; no firm D call. Germline CDR1 and CDR2: MNHEY and SVGAGI. The V and J ends lost 2 bases and 4 bases respectively, with 5 bases between them. CDR3 length: 12 residues. The chain's CDR3 is CASSYGRYGYTF. The CDR3, as DNA: TGTGCCAGCAGTTACGGCCGCTATGGCTACACCTTC.

There are many counts of this clonotype. The chain uses TRBV6-5 and TRBJ2-7, with 9 bases aligning to TRBD1. The CDR3 extends over 14 amino acids. V shed 6 bases and J 5 bases; nucleotides not matched to a gene: 8. CDR1 MNHEY and CDR2 SVGAGI come from the germline V gene. Here the CDR3 reads CASSRGQGTHEQYF. DNA for the CDR3: TGTGCCAGCAGCCGAGGACAGGGGACCCACGAGCAGTACTTC.

This clonotype was seen ten or more times. The chain couples TRBV28 to TRBJ1-5; D call uncertain. Trimming cost V 2 bases and J 0 bases, with 11 bases left between them. The CDR3 covers 16 residues. Germline V lookup: CDR1 MDHEN, CDR2 SYDVKM. This chain's CDR3 is CASSLRHRFSNQPQHF. Here the CDR3 DNA reads TGTGCCAGCAGTTTAAGACACAGATTTAGCAATCAGCCCCAGCATTTT.

The sample holds a few counts of this clonotype. The genes are TRBV6-5 and TRBJ1-1; D is unclear. Germline-derived CDR1 and CDR2 are MNHEY and SVGAGI. The ends were cut back, 2 bases at V and 0 bases at J, with 10 bases in the middle. This CDR3 spans 15 amino acids. In nucleotides, the CDR3 is TGTGCCAGCAGTTACGGTCGGCTTCTGAACACTGAAGCTTTCTTT. It is translated as CASSYGRLLNTEAFF.

This clonotype was detected ten times or more. The chain combines TRBV15 with TRBJ1-5; no definite D call. CDR3 length: 16 residues. Trimming left V 0 bases short and J 0 bases short, with 9 bases between. From germline, CDR1 is LNHNV and CDR2 YYDKDF (reference sequence). Here the CDR3 DNA reads TGTGCCACCAGCAGAGATCAACGGAATAGCAATCAGCCCCAGCATTTT. Protein: CATSRDQRNSNQPQHF.

This clonotype has a count of ten or more. The genes are TRBV6-1 and TRBJ1-5, with unresolved D. V was trimmed by 4 bases and J by 4 bases, leaving 11 bases between them. The CDR3 is 14 residues long. Germline lookup yields CDR1 MNHNS and CDR2 SASEGT. CDR3 loop: CASSVGLLNQPQHF. The CDR3 DNA sequence: TGTGCCAGCAGTGTTGGCCTCTTAAATCAGCCCCAGCATTTT.